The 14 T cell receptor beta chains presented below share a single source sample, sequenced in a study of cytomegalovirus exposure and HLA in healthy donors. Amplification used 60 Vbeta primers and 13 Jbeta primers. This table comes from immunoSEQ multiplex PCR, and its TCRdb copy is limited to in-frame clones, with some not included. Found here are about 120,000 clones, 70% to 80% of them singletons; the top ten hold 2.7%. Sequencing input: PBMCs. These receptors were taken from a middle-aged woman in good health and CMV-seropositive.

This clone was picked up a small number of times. The chain's CDR3 is CASSQEGRVETQYF. The CDR3 bases are TGCGCCAGCAGCCAAGAAGGCAGGGTAGAGACCCAGTACTTC. The rearrangement joins TRBV4-1 to TRBJ2-5, with D perhaps TRBD1 (5 bases). The CDR3 is 14 amino acids. The germline CDR1 and CDR2 sequences are MGHRA and YSYEKL. V lost 0 bases and J 4 bases, leaving 9 bases between the germline ends.

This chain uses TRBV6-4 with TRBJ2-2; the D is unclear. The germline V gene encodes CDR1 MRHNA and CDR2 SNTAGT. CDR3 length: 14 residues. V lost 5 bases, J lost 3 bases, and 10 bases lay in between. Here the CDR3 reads CASSPQPDTGELFF. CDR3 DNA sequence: TGTGCCAGCAGTCCCCAACCGGACACCGGGGAGCTGTTTTTT.

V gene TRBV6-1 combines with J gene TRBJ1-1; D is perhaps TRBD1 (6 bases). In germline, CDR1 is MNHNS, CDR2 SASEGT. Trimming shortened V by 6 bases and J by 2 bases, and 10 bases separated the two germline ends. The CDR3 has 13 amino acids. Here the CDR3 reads CASRLTGNTEAFF. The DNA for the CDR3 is TGTGCCAGCAGGCTGACAGGTAACACTGAAGCTTTCTTT.

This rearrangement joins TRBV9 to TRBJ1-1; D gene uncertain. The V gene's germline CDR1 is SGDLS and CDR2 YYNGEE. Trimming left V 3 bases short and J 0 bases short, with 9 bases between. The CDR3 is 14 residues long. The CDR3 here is CASSADIMNTEAFF. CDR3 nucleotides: TGTGCCAGCAGCGCAGACATAATGAACACTGAAGCTTTCTTT.

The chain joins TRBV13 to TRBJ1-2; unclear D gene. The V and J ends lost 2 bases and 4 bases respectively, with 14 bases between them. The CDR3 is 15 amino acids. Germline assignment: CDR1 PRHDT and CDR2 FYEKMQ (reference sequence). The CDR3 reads CASSLLGNPSYGYTF. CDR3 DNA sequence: TGTGCCAGCAGCTTACTCGGGAATCCCTCCTATGGCTACACCTTC.

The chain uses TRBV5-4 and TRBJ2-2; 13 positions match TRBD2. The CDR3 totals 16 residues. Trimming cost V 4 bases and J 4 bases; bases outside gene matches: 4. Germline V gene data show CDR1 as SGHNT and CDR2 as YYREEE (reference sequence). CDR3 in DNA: TGTGCCAGCAGCCCGGGACTAGCGGGATCCACCGGGGAGCTGTTTTTT. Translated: CASSPGLAGSTGELFF.

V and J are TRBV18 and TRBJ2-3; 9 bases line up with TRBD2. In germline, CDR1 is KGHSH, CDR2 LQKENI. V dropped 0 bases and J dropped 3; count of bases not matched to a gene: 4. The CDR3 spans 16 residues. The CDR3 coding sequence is TGTGCCAGCTCACCACCGGCGGGGGGGCCAACAGATACGCAGTATTTT. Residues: CASSPPAGGPTDTQYF.

CDR3 residues: CASSPWSGPQHF. The CDR3 DNA reads as TGTGCCAGCAGTCCATGGAGCGGACCCCAGCATTTT. J is TRBJ1-5 and V is TRBV27; D remains unclear. This CDR3 has 12 residues. The V gene lost 5 bases and the J gene lost 10 bases, with 12 bases spanning the gap. CDR1 is MNHEY and CDR2 is SMNVEV in the germline V gene (reference sequence).

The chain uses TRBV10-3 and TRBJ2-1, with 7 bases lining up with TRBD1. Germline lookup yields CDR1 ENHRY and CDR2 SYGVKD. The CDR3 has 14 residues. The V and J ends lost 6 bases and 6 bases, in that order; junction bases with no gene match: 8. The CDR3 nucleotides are TGTGCCATCAGGGGGGACAGTGCGGTCAATGAGCAGTTCTTC. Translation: CAIRGDSAVNEQFF.

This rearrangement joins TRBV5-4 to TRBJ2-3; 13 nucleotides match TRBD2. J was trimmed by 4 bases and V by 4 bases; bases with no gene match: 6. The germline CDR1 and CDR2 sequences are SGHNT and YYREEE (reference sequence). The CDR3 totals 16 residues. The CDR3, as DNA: TGTGCCAGCAGCCCCAGACTAGCGGGGGGAGCAGATACGCAGTATTTT. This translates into CASSPRLAGGADTQYF.

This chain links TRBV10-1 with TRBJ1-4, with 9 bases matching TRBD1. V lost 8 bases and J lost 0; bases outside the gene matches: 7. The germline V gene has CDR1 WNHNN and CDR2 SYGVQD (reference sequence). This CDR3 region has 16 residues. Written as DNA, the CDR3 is TGCGCCAGCCAAGCGGGACAGGGAGCAACTAATGAAAAACTGTTTTTT. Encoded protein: CASQAGQGATNEKLFF.

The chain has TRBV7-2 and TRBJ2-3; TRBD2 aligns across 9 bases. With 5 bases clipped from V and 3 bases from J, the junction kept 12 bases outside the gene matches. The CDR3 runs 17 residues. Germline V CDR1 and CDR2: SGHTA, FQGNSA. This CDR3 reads CASSLPHGGRATDTQYF. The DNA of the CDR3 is TGTGCCAGCAGCCTCCCCCACGGCGGGAGGGCAACAGATACGCAGTATTTT.

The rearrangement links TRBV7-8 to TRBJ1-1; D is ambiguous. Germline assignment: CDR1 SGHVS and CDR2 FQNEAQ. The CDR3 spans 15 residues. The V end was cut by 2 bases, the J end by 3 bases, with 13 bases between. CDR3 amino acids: CASSLRLGLYTEAFF. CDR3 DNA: TGTGCCAGCAGCTTACGGTTGGGCCTATACACTGAAGCTTTCTTT.

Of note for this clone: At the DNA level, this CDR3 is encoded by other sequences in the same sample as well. The CDR3 region has the DNA TGTGCCAGCAGCCAAGATCTGTCTTACGAGCAGTACTTC. Amino acid sequence: CASSQDLSYEQYF. The rearrangement links TRBV14 to TRBJ2-7; D gene uncertain. The CDR3 is 13 residues long. V was clipped by 0 bases and J by 4 bases, with 7 bases between them. Germline CDR1 reads SGHDN; CDR2 reads FVKESK.